This T cell receptor beta chain was recovered during a study of monozygotic twins with inflammatory bowel disease. Study-level findings and limits: Patients got different immunosuppressive treatments, which may have made their repertoires more variable. IBD patients shared fewer clonotypes with other individuals than healthy twins, especially patients with disease activity signs.

CDR1 and CDR2 from the germline V gene are DFQATT and SNEGSKA (reference sequence). The CDR3 runs 14 residues. TCRdb derives one entry per CDR3 protein from the 5' RACE reads, leaving out DNA. This sample contains 400,000 to 500,000 distinct CDR3 sequences. Each donor supplied less than 3 ml of blood. The total RNA came straight from whole blood, and T cells were not sorted beforehand. Remarks on this clonotype: Antigen: not known.

The V gene is TRBV20-1, the J gene TRBJ1-2; TCRdb selects TRBD1, and the lack of DNA leaves this call unchecked. Sequenced sample: blood. This clonotype was sampled from a human donor with ulcerative colitis or Crohn's disease, or a healthy co-twin of an affected twin (not recorded which). CDR3 protein: CSAVHRGLDYGYTF.